This T cell receptor (beta chain) was sequenced in a study of low-dose radiotherapy and immunotherapy resistance in tumors. CDR3 length: 14 residues. Germline lookup yields CDR1 SNHLY and CDR2 FYNNEI. V gave up 6 bases and J gave up 1 base; unmatched junction bases: 3. The sample's time point: before trial treatment. First-strand cDNA relied on TRAV- and TRBV-specific primers spanning alpha and beta chains. Amplification of TCRs used a constant-region primer and V-primer adapter for roughly 20 PCR cycles. TCRdb passed the reads through MiXCR, listing each CDR3 protein once. Counted here are 35,000 to 50,000 distinct CDR3 sequences, 30% to 35% occurring once; the ten biggest clones make up about 3.7%.

Sample: PBMCs, taken before treatment. The clonotype comes from a male donor with gallbladder cancer. V is TRBV2 and J is TRBJ1-5, with TRBD1 identical over 7 bases. The CDR3 sequence is CASRKGASNQPQHF. In DNA, the CDR3 is TGTGCCAGCAGAAAGGGGGCGAGCAATCAGCCCCAGCATTTT.